This T cell receptor (beta chain) was sequenced in a study of human T cells and chemical hapten exposure. Germline values: CDR1 SQVTM, CDR2 ANQGSEA. The V end lost 3 bases, the J end lost 4 bases, and 7 bases lay between the germline ends. The CDR3 loop spans 11 amino acids. As to time point: patch test 1, 2 weeks after DPC sensitization. Treatment noted: therapeutic diphenylcyclopropenone sensitization with weekly scalp DPC. It was unfractionated whole blood from which total RNA was extracted. Individual cDNA molecules (in the library) carried attached unique molecular identifiers. TCRdb re-called the RACE reads through MiXCR, storing one row per CDR3 protein. The table has about 120,000 distinct CDR3 sequences, around 13% seen once.

The material was whole blood, obtained in connection with sensitization to the hapten diphenylcyclopropenone (DPC). The chain employs TRBV29-1 and TRBJ2-7; unclear D gene. This TCR came from a young man with alopecia areata. Some clones in this sample may be carry-over from other donors' samples. The CDR3 here is CSVDSSYEQYF. The DNA for the CDR3 is TGCAGCGTTGATAGCAGTTACGAGCAGTACTTC.